This T cell receptor (beta chain) was observed in a study of blood T cell repertoires in COVID-19 (dated by TCRdb to about 2020). About the investigation overall: The collaborator samples originated in the United States, Italy and Spain and spanned the acute and convalescent phases of COVID-19. The material from the prospective study consisted of cDNA or gDNA derived from T cells, B-cell-depleted T cells, or PBMCs. Deeply sampled blood TCRbeta repertoires from subjects exposed to, actively infected with, or recovered from COVID-19 were included in the dataset. The repertoires were released in a freely available public database meant as a resource for research on the immune response to SARS-CoV-2. Samples came from the ongoing ImmuneRACE study (first 160 participants) plus 1,254 subjects from 6 global collaborators. A de-identified subject ID, COVID-19 status, age in years and sex were almost always included in the sample metadata. Where available, HLA class I and class II types were taken from metadata supplied by the sample provider and were not determined by assay-based typing. What the authors observed across the whole study: How much clinical and demographic metadata was included differed by source and by participant, and the metadata was provided uncurated.

In Seattle, one collaborating source enrolled patients while the infection was active and tracked those patients longitudinally over the course of disease. The collaborating institutions used their own protocols to collect whole blood in K2EDTA tubes. For TCRbeta analysis, collaborators shipped samples in one of three forms: frozen whole blood, isolated PBMCs, or DNA extracted from either of those sample types. Inclusive of the bounding cysteine and phenylalanine, the CDR3 is 13 residues long. Here the CDR3 DNA is all that survives: 39 bases in frame from base 1. Deletion took 6 bases off V and 4 bases off J, with a span of 7 bases between the germline ends. On this clone itself: Its antigen remains undetermined. It has no much larger one-base neighbor in the sample; base qualities were not kept.

TCRbeta CDR3 regions were amplified from genomic DNA using the immunoSEQ Assay, a bias-controlled multiplex PCR. The original methods were these. Within the assay, amplification of reference gene primers was used to estimate how many nucleated cells each sample contained. Sequence reads were collapsed and filtered to measure the absolute abundance of every unique TCRbeta CDR3 rearrangement. Productive Simpson clonality was computed per sample as the square root of Simpson's diversity index over productive rearrangements. TCRdb re-hosts the immuneACCESS table, in-frame sequences only. Its copies lack some clones; in the studies checked, an unresolved V gene accounts for under half of them, and the cause for the rest is not known. V, J and clone size are those of that table, while D and trimming were read from the DNA. Here the sample has 250,000 to 400,000 clones; 90% occur a single time. The ten largest clones add up to less than 3.5% of the sample.

Sequences were obtained from peripheral blood. The source is a woman in her thirties with COVID-19, enrolled during active disease. Recombination connected TRBV12-3 or TRBV12-4 to TRBJ2-6; there is no confident call for the D gene. The DNA sequence reads TGTGCCAGCAGACCACAGGGGGCCAACGTCCTGACTTTC. This gives the protein CASRPQGANVLTF.